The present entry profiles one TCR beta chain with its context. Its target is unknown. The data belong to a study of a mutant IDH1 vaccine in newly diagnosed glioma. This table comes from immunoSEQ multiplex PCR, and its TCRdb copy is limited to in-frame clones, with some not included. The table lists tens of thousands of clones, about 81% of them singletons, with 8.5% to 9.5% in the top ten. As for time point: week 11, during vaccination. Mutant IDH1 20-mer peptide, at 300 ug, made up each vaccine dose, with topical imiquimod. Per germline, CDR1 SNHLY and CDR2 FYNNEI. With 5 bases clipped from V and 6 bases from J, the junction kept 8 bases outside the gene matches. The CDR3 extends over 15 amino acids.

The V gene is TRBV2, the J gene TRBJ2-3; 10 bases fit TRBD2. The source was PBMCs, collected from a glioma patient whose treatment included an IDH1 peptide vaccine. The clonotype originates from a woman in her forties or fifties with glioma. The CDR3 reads CASSSSGGSPDTQYF. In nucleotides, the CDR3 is TGTGCCAGCAGTAGTAGCGGGGGGAGTCCGGATACGCAGTATTTT.